The 12 T cell receptor beta chains reported below all come from one sample, sequenced in a study of blood T cell repertoires in COVID-19. Method: immunoSEQ multiplex PCR; TCRdb's copy keeps in-frame clones and lacks some. The top ten clones hold around 6.4% of a sample with 200,000 to 300,000 clones, over 80% of them seen once. Material: peripheral blood. These receptor sequences come from a woman between 55 and 75 years old with active or convalescent COVID-19.

V is TRBV3-1 (or the pseudogene TRBV3-2) and J is TRBJ2-2; D is ambiguous. The CDR3 runs to 14 residues. Between the trimmed V and J ends, which lost 1 base and 1 base, there was a span of 4 bases. Germline assignment: CDR1 LGHDT and CDR2 YNNKEL (reference sequence). This CDR3 is CASSQVQNTGELFF. The CDR3 coding sequence is TGTGCCAGCAGCCAAGTCCAGAACACCGGGGAGCTGTTTTTT.

The chain links TRBV2 to TRBJ1-1; the D is unclear. There are 11 residues in the CDR3. The V gene's germline CDR1 is SNHLY and CDR2 FYNNEI. V was pared by 4 bases and J by 7 bases, with 7 bases between. The CDR3 nucleotides read TGTGCCAGCAGTGCCTCAGTTGAAGCTTTCTTT. Translating gives CASSASVEAFF.

The J gene is TRBJ2-7, the V gene TRBV5-5; possible D gene TRBD2, 5 bases. Trimming took 4 bases from V and 4 from J, leaving 18 bases between them. The length of the CDR3 is 15 residues. Per the germline V gene, CDR1 is SGHKS and CDR2 is YYEKEE (reference sequence). As DNA, the CDR3 is TGTGCCAGCAGCCACGGGGTGCGCTCGGGTTACGAGCAGTACTTC. Its translation is CASSHGVRSGYEQYF.

The rearrangement joins TRBV7-9 to TRBJ2-3; 9 bases match TRBD2. Germline lookup yields CDR1 SEHNR and CDR2 FQNEAQ (reference sequence). The CDR3 is 16 residues long. With 5 bases clipped from V and 2 bases from J, the junction kept 8 bases outside the gene matches. The CDR3 reads CASSPRLAATTDTQYF. CDR3 sequence (DNA): TGTGCCAGCAGCCCGAGACTAGCGGCGACCACAGATACGCAGTATTTT.

V usage is TRBV6-5 and J usage is TRBJ2-1; the match to TRBD1 covers 12 bases. V shed 6 bases, J shed 4 bases, and the junction held 4 bases outside the gene matches. The CDR3 runs to 15 residues. CDR1 is MNHEY, CDR2 SVGAGI, per germline. The CDR3 DNA reads as TGTGCCAGCAGCTGGGGACAGGGGGCATACAATGAGCAGTTCTTC. Translation gives CASSWGQGAYNEQFF.

V and J are TRBV7-6 and TRBJ2-1, with 7 bases lining up with TRBD2. The V and J ends lost 5 bases and 3 bases, in that order; junction bases with no gene match: 13. This CDR3 contains 17 residues. Germline V gives CDR1 SGHVS, CDR2 FNYEAQ. The CDR3, as DNA: TGTGCCAGCAGCGGGGAGGGAAGGCCGGGACTCTACAATGAGCAGTTCTTC. Its translation: CASSGEGRPGLYNEQFF. The full variable domain, rest sourced from reference TRBV7-6 and TRBJ2-1, is GAGVSQSPRYKVTKRGQDVALRCDPISGHVSLYWYRQALGQGPEFLTYFNYEAQQDKSGLPNDRFSAERPEGSISTLTIQRTEQRDSAMYRCASSGEGRPGLYNEQFFGPGTRLTVL.

J is TRBJ1-1 and V is TRBV15, with 7 bases aligning to TRBD1. This CDR3 spans 14 amino acids. V dropped 2 bases and J dropped 10; count of bases not matched to a gene: 10. Germline V gene lookup returns CDR1 LNHNV and CDR2 YYDKDF (reference sequence). As DNA, the CDR3 is TGTGCCACCAGCAGAAAACGACAGGGTCCTGCAGCTTTCTTT. The encoded protein is CATSRKRQGPAAFF.

Concerning this clone itself: One end of the junction varies from germline; a read error may be responsible. The chain uses TRBV7-7 and TRBJ2-2, with D perhaps matching TRBD1 (6 bases). The germline V gene encodes CDR1 SSHAT and CDR2 FNYEAQ (reference sequence). The CDR3 consists of 14 residues. The CDR3 bases are TGTGCTAGCAGCTTAGAGTCTAGGGGGACGGTGCTGTTTTTT. As protein: CASSLESRGTVLFF.

V gene TRBV7-2 combines with J gene TRBJ2-7, with TRBD2 matching 8 bases. The V gene's germline CDR1 is SGHTA and CDR2 FQGNSA. V dropped 6 bases and J dropped 0; count of bases not matched to a gene: 13. The CDR3 contains 17 residues. In DNA, the CDR3 is TGTGCCAGCAGTTACCAAGCGGGAGCGCTGAGCTCCTACGAGCAGTACTTC. Protein sequence: CASSYQAGALSSYEQYF.

CDR3: CATSRDRVAGGNTIYF. Here the CDR3 DNA reads TGTGCCACCAGCAGAGATCGAGTTGCAGGCGGAAACACCATATATTTT. The chain carries TRBV15 and TRBJ1-3; D remains ambiguous. Trimming took off 0 bases at V and 4 bases at J, with 13 bases between the two ends. There are 16 residues in the CDR3. Per the germline V gene, CDR1 is LNHNV and CDR2 is YYDKDF (reference sequence).

This clone appeared once. This sequence joins TRBV28 and TRBJ2-2; no firm D call. This CDR3 has 14 residues. Germline V CDR1 and CDR2: MDHEN, SYDVKM. The V end lost 6 bases, the J end lost 1 base, and 9 bases lay between the germline ends. Written as DNA, the CDR3 is TGTGCCAGCAGCCCAACCGGGAACACCGGGGAGCTGTTTTTT. This gives the protein CASSPTGNTGELFF.

The chain has TRBV9 and TRBJ2-3; D may be TRBD2 (6 bases). The V end was cut by 0 bases, the J end by 2 bases, with 10 bases between. This CDR3 has 15 amino acids. Germline V gives CDR1 SGDLS, CDR2 YYNGEE. The CDR3 DNA follows: TGTGCCAGCAGCGTAGTAGGAGGGGCCACAGATACGCAGTATTTT. Protein: CASSVVGGATDTQYF. The complete variable domain, with remaining parts taken from reference TRBV9 and TRBJ2-3, reads DSGVTQTPKHLITATGQRVTLRCSPRSGDLSVYWYQQSLDQGLQFLIQYYNGEERAKGNILERFSAQQFPDLHSELNLSSLELGDSALYFCASSVVGGATDTQYFGPGTRLTVL.